Following are 6 T cell receptor beta chains from one sample sequenced in a study of cytomegalovirus exposure and HLA in healthy donors. PCR employed 60 Vbeta and 13 Jbeta primers. The data were produced by immunoSEQ multiplex PCR, yet TCRdb's version contains in-frame clones alone and is incomplete. Among 130,000 or so clones, around 80% were seen once, and the ten largest hold roughly 3.1%. The sequenced sample was PBMCs. The receptors originated from a man younger than 35 in good health and CMV-seropositive.

V and J are TRBV5-1 and TRBJ2-5; D possibly corresponds to TRBD1 (7 bases). Trimming removed 4 bases at V and 5 bases at J, with 18 bases between. Germline CDR1 and CDR2: SGHRS and YFSETQ. This CDR3 is built from 15 residues. As DNA, the CDR3 is TGCGCCAGCAGCCCGAGGAGGGGGCGCATGGAGACCCAGTACTTC. The encoded protein is CASSPRRGRMETQYF.

DNA for the CDR3: TGTGCCAGCACCAGGGACAGAACCTTTCAGCCCCAGCATTTT. Translated: CASTRDRTFQPQHF. The V gene is TRBV7-8, the J gene TRBJ1-5, with 7 bases identical to TRBD1. The CDR3 extends over 14 amino acids. Germline CDR1 is SGHVS and CDR2 is FQNEAQ. V lost 7 bases to trimming and J lost 6 bases; unmatched junction nucleotides: 9.

There are a few counts of this clone. The chain has TRBV6-5 and TRBJ2-7; TRBD1 matches at 8 bases. The junction had 3 bases not matched to a gene; V was cut back by 2 bases and J by 6 bases. This CDR3 comprises 13 residues. CDR1 is MNHEY and CDR2 is SVGAGI in the germline V gene. The CDR3 nucleotides are TGTGCCAGCAGTTACCCAACAGGGGGCGAGCAGTACTTC. Residues: CASSYPTGGEQYF.

The chain is built from TRBV4-2 and TRBJ2-2; D is uncertain. The V end was cut by 0 bases, the J end by 6 bases, with 8 bases between. In germline, CDR1 is LGHNA, CDR2 YNFKEQ. The CDR3 has 14 residues. The DNA of the CDR3 is TGTGCCAGCAGCCAAGATCGAACTCCCGGGGAGCTGTTTTTT. Translating it yields CASSQDRTPGELFF.

The J gene is TRBJ1-1, the V gene TRBV11-1, with 7 nucleotides matching TRBD1. The germline V gene has CDR1 SGHAT and CDR2 FQDESV (reference sequence). J lost 1 base, V lost 5 bases, and 4 bases had no gene match. This CDR3 is built from 14 residues. CDR3 coding DNA: TGTGCCAGCAGCCCTAGGACAGGGAACACTGAAGCTTTCTTT. It yields the protein CASSPRTGNTEAFF.

The chain is built from TRBV27 and TRBJ2-5; 7 bases align to TRBD2. CDR1 is MNHEY, CDR2 SMNVEV, per germline (reference sequence). J was trimmed by 5 bases and V by 5 bases; bases with no gene match: 11. This CDR3 has 15 residues. The CDR3 region is CASSLRASGGETQYF. CDR3 nucleotides: TGTGCCAGCAGTCTAAGAGCTAGCGGTGGGGAGACCCAGTACTTC.